This paragraph reports one T cell receptor beta chain. What it binds is not known. The sample originates from a study of T cell responses to AZD1222 COVID-19 vaccine. Overall study results and limits: Among vaccine-associated CD4 TCRs, coverage spanned spike, with dominance at 160-218 and 743-854. Repertoires in all cases were sampled only once the peak T cell response had passed. The donor group comprised mostly white British people and more females; the analysis possibly underestimated clonal diversity.

Sequencing used immunoSEQ multiplex PCR; TCRdb keeps in-frame clones, though not all of them. The data contain 170,000 or so clones, approximately 92% of them singletons. Here the sequenced sample was peripheral blood, taken 28 days after the second dose of the MenACWY control vaccine. The TCR sequence derives from an adult who received the MenACWY meningococcal vaccine as a control.

This chain's CDR3 is CASSPAPGGREKLFF. The CDR3 DNA is TGTGCCAGCAGCCCGGCCCCCGGGGGGAGGGAAAAACTGTTTTTT. The chain couples TRBV6-5 to TRBJ1-4; the D gene is possibly TRBD1 (5 bases). This CDR3 contains 15 residues. Trimming cost V 6 bases and J 8 bases, with 19 bases left between them. Germline V lookup: CDR1 MNHEY, CDR2 SVGAGI.